The TCR beta chain under discussion was sequenced for a study of beta chain features in type 1 diabetes. Study-level findings and limits: People with Type 1 diabetes carried modestly yet significantly shorter TCRB CDR3s in all four CD4+ subsets.

A single count supports this clone. Its antigen is as yet unknown. The authors reverse transcribed all of the isolated RNA, so sequencing captured expressed TCRB transcripts. The data were produced by immunoSEQ multiplex PCR, yet TCRdb's version contains in-frame clones alone and is incomplete. This sample yields approximately 26,000 clones, of which 65% are seen a single time; about 2.4% belongs to the top ten. The germline CDR1 and CDR2 sequences are SGHRS and YFSETQ. The CDR3 spans 15 residues. The ends were cut back, 3 bases at V and 2 bases at J, with 9 bases in the middle. Sequenced: Tregs from blood. This sequence originates from a young woman with type 1 diabetes. V usage is TRBV5-1 and J usage is TRBJ2-6; a possible D gene is TRBD2 (7 bases). The CDR3 coding sequence is TGCGCCAGCAGCTCGGGGGGCGCTGGGGCCAACGTCCTGACTTTC. Its protein is CASSSGGAGANVLTF.